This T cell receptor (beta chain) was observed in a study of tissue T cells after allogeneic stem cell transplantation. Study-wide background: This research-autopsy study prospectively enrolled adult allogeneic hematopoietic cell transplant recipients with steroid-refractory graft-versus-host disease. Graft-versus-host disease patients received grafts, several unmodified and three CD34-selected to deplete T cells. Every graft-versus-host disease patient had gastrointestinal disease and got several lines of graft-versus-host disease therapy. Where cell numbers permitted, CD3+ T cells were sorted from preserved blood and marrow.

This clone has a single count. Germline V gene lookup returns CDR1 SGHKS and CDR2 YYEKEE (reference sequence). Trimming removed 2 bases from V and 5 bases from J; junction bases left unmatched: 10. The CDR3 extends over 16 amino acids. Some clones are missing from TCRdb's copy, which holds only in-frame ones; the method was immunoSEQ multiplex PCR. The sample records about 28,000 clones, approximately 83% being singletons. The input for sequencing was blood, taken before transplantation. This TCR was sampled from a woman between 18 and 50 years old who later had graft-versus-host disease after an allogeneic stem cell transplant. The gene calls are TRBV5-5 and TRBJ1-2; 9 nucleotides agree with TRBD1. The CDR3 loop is CASSFFPGQGPYGYTF. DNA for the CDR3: TGTGCCAGCAGCTTCTTCCCGGGACAGGGACCGTATGGCTACACCTTC.